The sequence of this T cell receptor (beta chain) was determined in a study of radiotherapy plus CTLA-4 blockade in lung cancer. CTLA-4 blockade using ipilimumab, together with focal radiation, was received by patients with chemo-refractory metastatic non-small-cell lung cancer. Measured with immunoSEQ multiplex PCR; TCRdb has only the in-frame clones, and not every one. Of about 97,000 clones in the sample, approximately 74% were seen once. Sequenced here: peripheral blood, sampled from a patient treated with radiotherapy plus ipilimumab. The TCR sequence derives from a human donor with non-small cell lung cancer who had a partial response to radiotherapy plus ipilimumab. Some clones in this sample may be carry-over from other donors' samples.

DNA for the CDR3: TGTGCCAGCAGCAGCGGGAGGATAGATGAGCAGTTCTTC. Amino acids: CASSSGRIDEQFF. This chain links TRBV2 with TRBJ2-1; 9 positions agree with TRBD2. The CDR3 contains 13 residues. Unmatched junction bases numbered 5, after V lost 6 bases and J lost 8 bases. The germline V gene has CDR1 SNHLY and CDR2 FYNNEI.